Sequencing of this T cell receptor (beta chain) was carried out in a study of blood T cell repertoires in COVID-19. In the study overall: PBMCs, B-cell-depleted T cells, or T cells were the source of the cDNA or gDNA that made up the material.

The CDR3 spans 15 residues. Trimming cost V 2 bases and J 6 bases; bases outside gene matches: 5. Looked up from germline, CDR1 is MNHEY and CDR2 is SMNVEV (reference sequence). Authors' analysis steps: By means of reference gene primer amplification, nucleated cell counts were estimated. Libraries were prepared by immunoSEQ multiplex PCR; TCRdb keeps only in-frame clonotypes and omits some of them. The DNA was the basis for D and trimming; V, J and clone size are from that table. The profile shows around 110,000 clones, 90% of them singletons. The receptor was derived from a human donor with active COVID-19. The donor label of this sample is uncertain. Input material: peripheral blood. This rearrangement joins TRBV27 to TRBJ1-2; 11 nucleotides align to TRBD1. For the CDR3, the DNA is TGTGCCAGCAGTTTAGGAGGGACAGGGGGACATGGCTACACCTTC. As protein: CASSLGGTGGHGYTF.